This T cell receptor (beta chain) was recorded in a study of CD8+ T cells in alopecia areata. Findings and caveats of the study: Given one nonresponder, whether baseline CD8+ expansion relates to response remains uncertain. An increase in clonality over normal scalp was evident in lesional scalp, especially alopecia totalis/universalis.

Reverse transcribed after extraction, RNA yielded cDNA as the sequencing template. Only in-frame clones appear in the TCRdb table, and some are missing; sequencing was by immunoSEQ multiplex PCR. The repertoire has about 120,000 clones, 53% of them found once; the top ten carry approximately 0.5%. Germline V gene data show CDR1 as ENHRY and CDR2 as SYGVKD. The CDR3 sequence is 12 residues long. With 8 bases removed from V and 0 bases from J, the gap between germline ends came to 7 bases. A word on this clone: Its specificity is not known. The sample has other DNA sequences that encode this CDR3 too.

Specified treatment: oral pan-JAK inhibitor, 5-10 mg twice daily. The chain carries TRBV10-3 and TRBJ1-1, with D hard to call. This specimen consisted of CD4+ T cells sorted from blood, obtained at week 4, from a patient treated with tofacitinib. This clonotype originated in a human donor with alopecia areata. The CDR3 region is CAISEVNTEAFF. CDR3 nucleotides: TGTGCCATCTCTGAGGTGAACACTGAAGCTTTCTTT.